This TCR beta chain was obtained from a study of post-analysis software for immune sequencing data. About the study: Both relapsing-remitting and secondary progressive multiple sclerosis featured among the disease courses, as did progressive-relapsing multiple sclerosis.

The authors incorporated unique molecular identifiers into the TCR beta cDNA libraries. There were about 1 to 10 million T cells, and 450,000 to 550,000 cDNA molecules came from them. TCRdb recomputed calls from the PCR reads with MiXCR, one row per CDR3 protein. This repertoire shows under 200,000 distinct CDR3 sequences, roughly 40% found once; its top ten account for 25% to 35%. Material: blood, obtained after autologous hematopoietic stem cell transplantation. This clonotype originated in a girl aged 5-17 years with multiple sclerosis.

CDR3 coding DNA: TGCGCCAGCAGCCAAGAAGCGTCGTTCAATCAGCCCCAGCATTTT. This translates into CASSQEASFNQPQHF. The V call is TRBV4-1, the J call TRBJ1-5; D gene unclear. This CDR3 has 15 amino acids. V was pared by 0 bases and J by 3 bases, with 9 bases between. Germline V CDR1 and CDR2: MGHRA, YSYEKL.